Listed below are T cell receptor beta chains from one sample, sequenced in a study of glioma-infiltrating T cells after dendritic cell vaccination. This table comes from immunoSEQ multiplex PCR, and its TCRdb copy is limited to in-frame clones, with some not included. The table includes about 76,000 clones, roughly 84% detected once. The input for sequencing was blood, taken after dendritic cell vaccination. The receptor set was obtained from a human donor with glioblastoma. Each CDR3 is given with its conserved first and last residue. Size is stated for part of the rows, as once, few or many counts, or as a class when the clone is expanded.

size	V	J	CDR3
-	TRBV9	TRBJ2-2	CASSPSFGQGVSRWNTGELFF
-	TRBV18	TRBJ1-6	CASSPGHHNSPLHF
-	TRBV9	TRBJ2-5	CASSESPGEQETQYF
-	TRBV7-2	TRBJ1-5	CASSPGTGVSNQPQHF
-	TRBV2	TRBJ1-5	CASSEQGQPQHF
few	TRBV19	TRBJ2-7	CASSPLGGSEQYF
-	TRBV7-2	TRBJ2-3	CASSLSPGYTDTQYF
-	TRBV12-5	TRBJ1-2	CASGLRPRDRDGYTF
-	TRBV6-5	TRBJ1-1	CASSYSDRGVTEAFF
-	TRBV5-8	TRBJ2-7	CASSSGQGGQYF
once	TRBV27	TRBJ1-2	CASSTRTESDYGYTF
-	TRBV2	TRBJ1-3	CASKGTVSGNTIYF
-	TRBV6-5	TRBJ2-1	CASRGSGSRYEQFF
-	TRBV5-4	TRBJ1-2	CASSLVAGGYTF
-	TRBV6-1	TRBJ1-1	CASSYRGRDTEAFF
-	TRBV5-1	TRBJ2-1	CASSLLAGQGANEQFF
-	TRBV6-4	TRBJ2-7	CASSEFGDGAPYEQYF
few	TRBV6-1	TRBJ1-6	CASSEEVMGLGSPLHF
few	TRBV5-6	TRBJ1-1	CASSAGNTEAFF
-	TRBV6-5	TRBJ1-3	CASTPGGRNTIYF
-	TRBV10-1	TRBJ2-5	CASSVREPGETQYF